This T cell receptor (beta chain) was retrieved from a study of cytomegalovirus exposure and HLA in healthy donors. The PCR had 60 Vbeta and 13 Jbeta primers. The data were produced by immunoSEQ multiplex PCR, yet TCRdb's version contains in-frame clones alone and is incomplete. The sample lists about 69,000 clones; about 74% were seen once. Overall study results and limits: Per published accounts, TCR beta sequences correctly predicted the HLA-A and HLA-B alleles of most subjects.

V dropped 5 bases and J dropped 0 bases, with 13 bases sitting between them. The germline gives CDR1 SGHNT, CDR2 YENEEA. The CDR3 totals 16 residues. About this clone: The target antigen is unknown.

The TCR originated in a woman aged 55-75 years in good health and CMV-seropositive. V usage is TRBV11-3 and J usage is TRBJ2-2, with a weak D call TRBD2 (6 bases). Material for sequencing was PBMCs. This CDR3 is CASSHPGTSNTGELFF. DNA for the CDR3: TGTGCCAGCAGCCACCCAGGGACTTCGAACACCGGGGAGCTGTTTTTT.